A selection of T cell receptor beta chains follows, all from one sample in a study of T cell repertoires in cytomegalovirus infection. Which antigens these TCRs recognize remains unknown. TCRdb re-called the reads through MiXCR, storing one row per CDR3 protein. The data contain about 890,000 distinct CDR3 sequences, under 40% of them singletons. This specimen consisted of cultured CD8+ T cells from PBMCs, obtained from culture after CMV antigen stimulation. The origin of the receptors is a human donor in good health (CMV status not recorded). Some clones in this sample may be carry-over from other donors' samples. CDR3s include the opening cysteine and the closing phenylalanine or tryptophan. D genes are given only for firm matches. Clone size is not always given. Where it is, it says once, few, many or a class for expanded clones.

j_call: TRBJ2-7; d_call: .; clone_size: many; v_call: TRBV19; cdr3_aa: CASSIESGSSYEQYF; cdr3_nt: TGTGCCAGTAGTATAGAATCGGGCAGCTCCTACGAGCAGTACTTC
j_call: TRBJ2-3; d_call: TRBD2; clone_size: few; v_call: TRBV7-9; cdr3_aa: CASSPRSGGETDTQYF; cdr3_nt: TGTGCCAGCAGCCCTAGGTCGGGGGGTGAGACAGATACGCAGTATTTT
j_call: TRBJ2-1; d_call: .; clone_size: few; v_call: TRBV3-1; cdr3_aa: CASSQEAKGAVNEQFF; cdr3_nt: TGTGCCAGCAGCCAAGAAGCAAAGGGAGCGGTTAATGAGCAGTTCTTC
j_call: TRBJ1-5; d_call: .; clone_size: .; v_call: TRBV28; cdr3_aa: CASSPGRSKDQPQHF; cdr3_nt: TGTGCCAGCAGTCCGGGACGCTCCAAGGATCAGCCCCAGCATTTT
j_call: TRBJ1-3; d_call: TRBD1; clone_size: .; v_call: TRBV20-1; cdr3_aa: CSAVPGTGSGNTIYF; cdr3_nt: TGCAGTGCTGTACCCGGGACAGGGTCTGGAAACACCATATATTTT
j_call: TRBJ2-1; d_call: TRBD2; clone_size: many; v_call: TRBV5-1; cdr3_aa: CASTFGTSGYNEQFF; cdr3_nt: TGCGCCAGCACCTTCGGGACTAGCGGGTACAATGAGCAGTTCTTC
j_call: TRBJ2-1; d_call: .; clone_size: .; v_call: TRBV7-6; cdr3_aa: CTVEGGGNEQFF; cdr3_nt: TGTACCGTAGAGGGAGGGGGTAATGAGCAGTTCTTC
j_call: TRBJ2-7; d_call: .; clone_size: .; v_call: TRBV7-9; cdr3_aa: CASSYYPGGYEQYF; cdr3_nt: TGTGCCAGCAGCTACTACCCTGGGGGATACGAGCAGTACTTC
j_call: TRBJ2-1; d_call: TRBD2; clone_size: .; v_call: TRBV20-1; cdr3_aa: CSARTSGEVNEQFF; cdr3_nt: TGCAGTGCTCGGACTAGCGGCGAAGTCAATGAGCAGTTCTTC
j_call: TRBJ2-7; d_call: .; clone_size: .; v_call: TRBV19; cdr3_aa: CASSGRISDEQYF; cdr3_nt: TGTGCCAGTAGTGGCAGGATTTCCGACGAGCAGTACTTC
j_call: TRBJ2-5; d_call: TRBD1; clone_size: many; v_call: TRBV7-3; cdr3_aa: CASSQTGGAGETQYF; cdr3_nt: TGTGCCAGCAGCCAGACAGGGGGCGCCGGGGAGACCCAGTACTTC
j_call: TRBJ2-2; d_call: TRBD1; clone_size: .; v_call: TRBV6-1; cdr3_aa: CASSHRGSGELFF; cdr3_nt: TGTGCCAGCAGTCACAGGGGGTCCGGGGAGCTGTTTTTT
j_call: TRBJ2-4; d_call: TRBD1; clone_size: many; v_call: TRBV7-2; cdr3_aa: CASSSSGQYQNIQYF; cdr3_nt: TGTGCCAGCAGCTCCTCGGGACAGTACCAAAACATTCAGTACTTC
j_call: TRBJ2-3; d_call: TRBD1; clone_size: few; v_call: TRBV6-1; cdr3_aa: CASRQGGTDTQYF; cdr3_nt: TGTGCCAGTAGACAGGGGGGCACAGATACGCAGTATTTT
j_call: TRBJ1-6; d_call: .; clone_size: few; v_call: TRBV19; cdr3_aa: CASETDSYNSPLHF; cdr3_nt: TGTGCCAGTGAGACGGACAGCTATAATTCACCCCTCCACTTT
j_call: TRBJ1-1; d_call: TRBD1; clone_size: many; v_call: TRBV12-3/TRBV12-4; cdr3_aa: CASSHRGHRSNTEAFF; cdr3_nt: TGTGCCAGCAGTCACAGGGGGCATCGATCGAACACTGAAGCTTTCTTT
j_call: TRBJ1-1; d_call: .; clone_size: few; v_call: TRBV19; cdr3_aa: CASSIQGFTEAFF; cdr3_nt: TGTGCCAGTAGTATTCAGGGTTTCACTGAAGCTTTCTTT
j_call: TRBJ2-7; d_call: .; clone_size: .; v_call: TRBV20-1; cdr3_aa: CSARGGRPTTYEQYF; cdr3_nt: TGCAGTGCAAGGGGGGGGAGACCTACAACCTACGAGCAGTACTTC
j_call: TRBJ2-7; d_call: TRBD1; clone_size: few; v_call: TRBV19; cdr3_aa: CASSGTGLYEQYF; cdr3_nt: TGTGCCAGTAGTGGGACAGGTCTTTACGAGCAGTACTTC
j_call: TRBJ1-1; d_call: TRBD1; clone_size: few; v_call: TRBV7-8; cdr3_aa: CASSLETGGRRTEAFF; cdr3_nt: TGTGCCAGCAGCTTAGAGACAGGGGGCCGGAGAACTGAAGCTTTCTTT
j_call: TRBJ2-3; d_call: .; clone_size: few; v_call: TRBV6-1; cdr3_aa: CASRIFDLTSTDTQYF; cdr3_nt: TGTGCCAGCAGGATTTTTGACTTAACTAGCACAGATACGCAGTATTTT
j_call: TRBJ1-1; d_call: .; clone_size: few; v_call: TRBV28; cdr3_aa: CASSWEGAGTEAFF; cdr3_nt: TGTGCCAGCAGTTGGGAGGGCGCAGGCACTGAAGCTTTCTTT
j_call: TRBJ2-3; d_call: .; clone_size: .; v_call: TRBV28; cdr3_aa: CASSFVKASTDTQYF; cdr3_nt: TGTGCCAGCAGTTTCGTGAAGGCCAGCACAGATACGCAGTATTTT
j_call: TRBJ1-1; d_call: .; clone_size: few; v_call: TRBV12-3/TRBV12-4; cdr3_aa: CASSLGPGGTEAFF; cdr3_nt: TGTGCCAGCAGTTTAGGGCCGGGCGGCACTGAAGCTTTCTTT
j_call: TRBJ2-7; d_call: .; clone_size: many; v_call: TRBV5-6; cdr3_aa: CASSLGNSLYEQYF; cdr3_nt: TGTGCCAGCAGCTTAGGAAATTCACTCTACGAGCAGTACTTC
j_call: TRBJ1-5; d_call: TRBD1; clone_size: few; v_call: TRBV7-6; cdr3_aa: CASGDSRQPQHF; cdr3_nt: TGTGCCAGCGGGGACAGTCGGCAGCCCCAGCATTTT
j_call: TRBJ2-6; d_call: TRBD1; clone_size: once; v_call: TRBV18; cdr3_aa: CASSPGTVNSGANVLTF; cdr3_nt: TGTGCCAGCTCACCCGGGACAGTGAACTCTGGGGCCAACGTCCTGACTTTC
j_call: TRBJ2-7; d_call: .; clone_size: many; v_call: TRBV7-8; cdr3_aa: CASSTTRDPVTYEQYF; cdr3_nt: TGTGCCAGCAGCACCACCCGGGACCCTGTAACCTACGAGCAGTACTTC
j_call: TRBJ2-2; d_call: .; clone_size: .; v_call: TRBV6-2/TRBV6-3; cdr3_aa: CASSYPGLVGELFF; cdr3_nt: TGTGCCAGCAGTTACCCAGGGTTGGTCGGGGAGCTGTTTTTT
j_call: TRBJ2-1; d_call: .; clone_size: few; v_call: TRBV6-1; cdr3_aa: CASSEHRHNNEQFF; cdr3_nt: TGTGCCAGCAGTGAACATAGGCATAACAATGAGCAGTTCTTC
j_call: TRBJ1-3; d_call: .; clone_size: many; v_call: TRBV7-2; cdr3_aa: CASSSFLGGGNTIYF; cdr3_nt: TGTGCCAGCAGCTCATTCTTGGGCGGCGGAAACACCATATATTTT
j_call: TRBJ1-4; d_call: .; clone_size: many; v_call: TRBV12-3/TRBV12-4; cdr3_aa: CASTSTDVNEKLFF; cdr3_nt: TGTGCCAGCACCTCGACTGACGTTAATGAAAAACTGTTTTTT
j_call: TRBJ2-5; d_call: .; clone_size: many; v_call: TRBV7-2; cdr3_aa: CASSSTGPEETQYF; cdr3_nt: TGTGCCAGCAGCTCGACAGGTCCCGAAGAGACCCAGTACTTC
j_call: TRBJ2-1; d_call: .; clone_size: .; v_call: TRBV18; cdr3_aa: CASSPPGLSYNEQFF; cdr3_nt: TGTGCCAGCTCACCACCGGGGCTCTCCTACAATGAGCAGTTCTTC
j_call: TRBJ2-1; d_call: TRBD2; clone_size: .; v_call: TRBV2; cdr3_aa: CASSESASGEPSYEQFF; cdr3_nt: TGTGCCAGCAGTGAATCGGCTAGCGGGGAGCCCTCGTATGAGCAGTTCTTC
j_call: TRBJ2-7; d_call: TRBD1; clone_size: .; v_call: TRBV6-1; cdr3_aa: CASSAWDRGYEQYF; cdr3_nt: TGTGCCAGCAGTGCCTGGGACAGGGGTTACGAGCAGTACTTC
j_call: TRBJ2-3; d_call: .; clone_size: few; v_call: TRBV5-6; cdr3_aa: CASSLEVRTSTDTQYF; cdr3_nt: TGTGCCAGCAGCTTGGAAGTGCGGACTAGCACAGATACGCAGTATTTT
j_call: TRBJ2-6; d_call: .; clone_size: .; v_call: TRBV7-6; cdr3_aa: CASSLVVNWGDSGANVLTF; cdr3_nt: TGTGCCAGCAGCTTAGTAGTCAACTGGGGGGACTCTGGGGCCAACGTCCTGACTTTC
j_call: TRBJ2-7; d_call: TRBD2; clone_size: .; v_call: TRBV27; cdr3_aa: CASSFVTSGIYEQYF; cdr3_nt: TGTGCCAGCAGTTTTGTGACTAGCGGTATCTACGAGCAGTACTTC
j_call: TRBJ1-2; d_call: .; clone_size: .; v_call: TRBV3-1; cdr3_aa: CASSQRLYEDYGYTF; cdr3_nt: TGTGCCAGCAGCCAAAGACTATATGAAGACTATGGCTACACCTTC
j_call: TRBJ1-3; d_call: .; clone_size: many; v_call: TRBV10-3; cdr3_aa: CAISESGQLSSGNTIYF; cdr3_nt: TGTGCCATCAGTGAGTCTGGACAGCTTAGCTCTGGAAACACCATATATTTT
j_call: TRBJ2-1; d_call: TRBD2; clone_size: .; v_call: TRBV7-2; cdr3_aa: CAGGTSGGNEQFF; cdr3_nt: TGTGCCGGGGGGACTAGCGGGGGGAATGAGCAGTTCTTC
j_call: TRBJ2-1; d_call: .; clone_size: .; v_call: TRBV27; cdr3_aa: CASSFSGYDEQFF; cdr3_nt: TGTGCCAGCAGTTTTTCAGGGTACGATGAGCAGTTCTTC
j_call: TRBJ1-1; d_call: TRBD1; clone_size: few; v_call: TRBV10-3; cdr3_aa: CAISELRGTGDTEAFF; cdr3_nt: TGTGCCATCAGTGAGTTACGGGGGACAGGGGACACTGAAGCTTTCTTT
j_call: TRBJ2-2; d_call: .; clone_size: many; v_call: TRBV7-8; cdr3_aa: CASSLAHVRESTGELFF; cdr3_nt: TGTGCCAGCAGCTTAGCGCATGTCAGGGAAAGCACCGGGGAGCTGTTTTTT
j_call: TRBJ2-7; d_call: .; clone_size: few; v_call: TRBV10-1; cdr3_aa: CASSESYRSEQYF; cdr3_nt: TGCGCCAGCAGTGAGTCTTATAGGTCCGAGCAGTACTTC
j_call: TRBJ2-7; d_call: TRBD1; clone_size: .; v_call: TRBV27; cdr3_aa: CASSPGTGGVNEQYF; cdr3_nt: TGTGCCAGCAGTCCGGGGACAGGGGGCGTGAACGAGCAGTACTTC